These 9 T cell receptor beta chains were sequenced from one sample in a study of blood T cells in healthy people across ages. The use of a sample-barcoded 5' primer and a J-beta primer mix characterized a second PCR of roughly 6 to 11 cycles. One entry per CDR3 protein results from TCRdb running MiXCR on the 5' RACE reads. The data hold around 1.1 million distinct CDR3 sequences, with more than 30% observed a single time. The sequencing sample was made of blood. The receptors come from a man aged 18 to 29 in good health.

The V gene is TRBV9, the J gene TRBJ2-5, with TRBD1 matching over 7 bases. This CDR3 is built from 15 residues. Per germline, CDR1 SGDLS and CDR2 YYNGEE. V trimming: 5 bases; J trimming: 2 bases; junction bases outside the gene matches: 9. In DNA, the CDR3 is TGTGCCAGCAGATTAGGGGGCGATATTCAAGAGACCCAGTACTTC. This translates into CASRLGGDIQETQYF.

The V call is TRBV4-3, the J call TRBJ2-3; 7 nucleotides line up with TRBD2. J lost 1 base, V lost 2 bases, and 9 bases had no gene match. Germline V gene data show CDR1 as LGHNA and CDR2 as YSLEER. This CDR3 spans 17 amino acids. The chain's CDR3 is CASSQNPPSGGTDTQYF. The CDR3 DNA sequence: TGCGCCAGCAGCCAAAACCCTCCGAGCGGGGGCACAGATACGCAGTATTTT.

This clonotype was observed a handful of times. The chain carries TRBV12-3 or TRBV12-4 and TRBJ1-1; possible D gene TRBD1, 5 bases. Trimming shortened V by 3 bases and J by 1 base, and 12 bases separated the two germline ends. The CDR3 consists of 15 residues. In DNA form, the CDR3 reads TGTGCCAGCAGTTTTGTGGGGGTCGAGAACACTGAAGCTTTCTTT. It specifies CASSFVGVENTEAFF.

This clonotype was counted between two and nine times. The J gene is TRBJ2-1, the V gene TRBV5-5; TRBD1 might be the D (6 bases). Germline-derived CDR1 and CDR2 are SGHKS and YYEKEE (reference sequence). The CDR3 is 16 residues long. The V end was cut by 3 bases, the J end by 1 base, with 14 bases between. CDR3 protein: CASSSRDRWSYNEQFF. In nucleotides, the CDR3 is TGTGCCAGCAGCTCCCGTGACAGGTGGTCCTACAATGAGCAGTTCTTC.

This clonotype was seen a few times. The CDR3 bases are TGTGCCAGCAGTTTTTTCCAGGAAGCTTTCTTT. It encodes CASSFFQEAFF. This sequence joins TRBV12-3 or TRBV12-4 and TRBJ1-1; D gene unclear. The CDR3 is made up of 11 amino acids. Trimming took off 3 bases at V and 8 bases at J, with 7 bases between the two ends.

This clonotype turned up a few times. The chain employs TRBV12-3 or TRBV12-4 and TRBJ2-5; 9 nucleotides line up with TRBD1. This CDR3 spans 17 amino acids. With V trimmed by 2 bases and J by 5 bases, 12 bases remained unmatched. The DNA for the CDR3 is TGTGCCAGCAGTTTACCTTACCCGGACAGGGGACAGGAGACCCAGTACTTC. As protein: CASSLPYPDRGQETQYF.

The chain has TRBV20-1 and TRBJ2-3, with a possible D match to TRBD1 (6 bases). This CDR3 contains 15 residues. Germline V gives CDR1 DFQATT, CDR2 SNEGSKA (reference sequence). Trimming took off 3 bases at V and 6 bases at J, with 19 bases between the two ends. CDR3: CSASNPGHGKDTQYF. The CDR3 nucleotides are TGCAGTGCTAGTAACCCGGGACACGGGAAGGATACGCAGTATTTT.

This clonotype was seen only a few times. V usage is TRBV20-1 and J usage is TRBJ2-5; D uncertain. This CDR3 spans 14 amino acids. Germline V gene sequence: CDR1 DFQATT, CDR2 SNEGSKA (reference sequence). The V end was cut by 3 bases, the J end by 1 base, with 12 bases between. CDR3 sequence (DNA): TGCAGTGCTAGGGAGTCTCCCTTCCAAGAGACCCAGTACTTC. Translating it yields CSARESPFQETQYF.

V is TRBV4-1 and J is TRBJ1-1; D gene ambiguous. CDR1 and CDR2 from the germline V gene are MGHRA and YSYEKL. The ends were cut back, 0 bases at V and 11 bases at J, with 13 bases in the middle. The CDR3 is 13 residues long. Written as DNA, the CDR3 is TGCGCCAGCAGCCAAGATTCCGCACTGGGCGCTTTCTTT. As protein: CASSQDSALGAFF.